The rows below give T cell receptor beta chains drawn from one sample of a study of blood T cell repertoires in COVID-19. Method: immunoSEQ multiplex PCR; TCRdb's copy keeps in-frame clones and lacks some. The data hold about 150,000 clones, with under 85% observed a single time. Sequenced material: peripheral blood. The receptors were sampled from a man aged 55 to 70 with COVID-19, enrolled during active disease. Both conserved end residues are part of each CDR3.

CDR3 length,V gene,CDR3 protein
15,TRBV10-3,CAITGDLSSGNTIYF
15,TRBV5-4,CASSWGQGASNEQFF
19,TRBV6-6,CASSSDRHRGLNSGNTIYF
14,TRBV19,CASSTVRFNQPQHF
11,TRBV30,CAGNRVDEQFF
16,TRBV6-1,CASSGLTGQGNTEAFF
13,TRBV11-3,CAPGGGCRYGYTF
15,TRBV4-1,CASSQGNRIFDEQFF
19,TRBV7-3,CASSIIAGTLETNTGELFF
15,TRBV7-9,CASSRGQGSGQPQHF
15,TRBV24-1,CATSDSRLPSDTQYF
15,TRBV5-1,CASSPTADRNTEAFF
15,TRBV6-6,CASEGRDTSSYEQYF
15,TRBV2,CASRGLAGPPGELFF
16,TRBV6-2/TRBV6-3,CASSPIGQADNYGYTF
14,TRBV5-6,CASSSTGVRQPQHF
14,TRBV30,CAWSADTGGREQYF
13,TRBV14,CASSRGQTGELFF
17,TRBV7-2,CASSLVGGGQFRQPQHF
15,TRBV18,CASSEQGALGNTIYF
16,TRBV10-1,CASSDGPGDSNQPQHF
14,TRBV18,CAASPQRGYNEQFF
15,TRBV11-3,CASSSQESGANVLTF
13,TRBV6-5,CASTPGTHQPQHF
13,TRBV28,CAIGGGINEKLFF
13,TRBV7-3,CASSAGVNTEAFF
13,TRBV5-6,CASSMLELHEQFF
16,TRBV5-4,CASSLAVGSSYNEQFF
12,TRBV5-1,CASSPGTGGYTF
16,TRBV18,CASSRRSRGDNSPLHF
17,TRBV15,CATSNPRMDRGHSPLHF
14,TRBV19,CATTRQGTNTEAFF
12,TRBV7-2,CASSSYYNEQFF
15,TRBV4-2,CASSQDQVQVAPLHF
17,TRBV14,CASSQGARDRGIYGYTF
16,TRBV9,CASSVLDSGRLDTQYF
13,TRBV2,CASSETGSYEQYF
19,TRBV18,CASSPPGTGVASGANVLTF
15,TRBV7-2,CASSLIVRRGDEQYF
13,TRBV6-5,CASRDYGGSPLHF
14,TRBV29-1,CSTRGGASNTEAFF
15,TRBV4-3,CASSQERWGSYEQYF
14,TRBV25-1,CASSGRGGNQPQHF
15,TRBV10-1,CASPFVGGMNTEAFF
15,TRBV5-1,CASSVTPATNEKLFF
13,TRBV11-3,CASSPGGANVLTF
13,TRBV6-5,CASSPDSITEAFF
15,TRBV7-9,CASSRAGGGVYEQYF
16,TRBV30,CAWRVFSGGTFNEQFF
14,TRBV19,CATSTSGRNYEQYF
14,TRBV18,CASSPPLQDYGYTF
14,TRBV5-1,CASSTGQPNTEAFF
13,TRBV4-2,CASSQAYTGELFF
14,TRBV4-1,CASSQGDRGRPQHF
14,TRBV3-1/TRBV3-2,CAAGVRAMNTEAFF
13,TRBV29-1,CSVDFRENTEAFF